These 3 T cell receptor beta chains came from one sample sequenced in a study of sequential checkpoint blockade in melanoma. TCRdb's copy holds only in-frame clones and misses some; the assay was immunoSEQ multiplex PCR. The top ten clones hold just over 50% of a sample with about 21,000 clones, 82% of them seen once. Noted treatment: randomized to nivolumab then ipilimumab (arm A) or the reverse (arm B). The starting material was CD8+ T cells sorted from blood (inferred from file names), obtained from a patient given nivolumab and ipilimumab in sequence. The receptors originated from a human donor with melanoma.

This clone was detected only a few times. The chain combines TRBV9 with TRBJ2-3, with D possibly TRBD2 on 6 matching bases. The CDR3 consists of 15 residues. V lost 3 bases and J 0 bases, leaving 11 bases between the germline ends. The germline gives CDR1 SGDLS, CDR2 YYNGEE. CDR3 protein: CASSAGGTSTDTQYF. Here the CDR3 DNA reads TGTGCCAGCAGCGCCGGAGGGACTAGCACAGATACGCAGTATTTT.

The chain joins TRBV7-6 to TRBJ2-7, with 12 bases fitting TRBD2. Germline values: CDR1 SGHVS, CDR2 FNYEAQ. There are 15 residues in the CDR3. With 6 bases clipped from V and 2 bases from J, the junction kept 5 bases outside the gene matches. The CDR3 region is CASSYTSGGPYEQYF. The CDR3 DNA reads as TGTGCCAGCAGTTATACTAGCGGGGGGCCCTACGAGCAGTACTTC.

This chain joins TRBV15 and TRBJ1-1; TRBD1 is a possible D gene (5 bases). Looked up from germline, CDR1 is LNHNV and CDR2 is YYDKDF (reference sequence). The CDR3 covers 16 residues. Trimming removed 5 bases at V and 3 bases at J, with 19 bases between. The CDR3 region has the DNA TGTGCCACCAGCTTACAAAAGGGGCGGGGTGACACTGAAGCTTTCTTT. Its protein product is CATSLQKGRGDTEAFF.